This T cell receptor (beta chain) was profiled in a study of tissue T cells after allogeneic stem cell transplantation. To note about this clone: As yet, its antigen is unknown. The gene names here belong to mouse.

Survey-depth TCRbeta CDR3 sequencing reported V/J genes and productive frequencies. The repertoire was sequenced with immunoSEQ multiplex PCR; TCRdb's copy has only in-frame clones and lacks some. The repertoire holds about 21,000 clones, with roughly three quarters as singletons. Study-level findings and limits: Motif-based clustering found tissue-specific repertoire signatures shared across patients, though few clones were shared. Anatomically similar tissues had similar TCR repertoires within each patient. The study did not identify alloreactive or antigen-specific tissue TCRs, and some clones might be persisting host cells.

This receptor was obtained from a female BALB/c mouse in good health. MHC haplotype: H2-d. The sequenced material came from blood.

Incomplete CDR3 DNA: TGTGCCAGCAGCCATCGGGACAGGGGAACGCTGTAT. It is translated as CASSHRDRGTLY. The entire CDR3 reads CASSHRDRGTLYF. The genes are TRBV2 and TRBJ2-3; TRBD1 matches at 10 bases. The read stops 1 residue short of the end of the CDR3; the missing end is completed from the germline J gene. The V gene end was trimmed by 3 bases and the J gene end by 8 bases; junction bases not matched to a gene: 2. CDR1 and CDR2 from the germline V gene are LGHNA and YSYQKL. This CDR3 spans 13 amino acids.